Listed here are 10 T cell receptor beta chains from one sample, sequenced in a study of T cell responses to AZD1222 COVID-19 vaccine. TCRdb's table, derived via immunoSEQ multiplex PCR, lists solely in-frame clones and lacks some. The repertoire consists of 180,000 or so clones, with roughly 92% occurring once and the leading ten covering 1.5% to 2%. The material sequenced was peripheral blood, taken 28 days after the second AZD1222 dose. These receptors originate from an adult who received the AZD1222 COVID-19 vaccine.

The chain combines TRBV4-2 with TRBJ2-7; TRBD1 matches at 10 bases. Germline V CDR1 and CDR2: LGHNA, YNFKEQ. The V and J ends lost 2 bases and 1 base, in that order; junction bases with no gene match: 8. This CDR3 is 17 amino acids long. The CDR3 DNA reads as TGTGCCAGCAGCCAACAGGCGACAGGGGGCGGTTCCTACGAGCAGTACTTC. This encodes CASSQQATGGGSYEQYF.

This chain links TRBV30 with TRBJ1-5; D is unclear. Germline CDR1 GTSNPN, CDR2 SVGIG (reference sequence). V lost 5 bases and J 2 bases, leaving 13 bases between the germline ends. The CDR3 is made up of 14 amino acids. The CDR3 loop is CAWSLSMGNQPQHF. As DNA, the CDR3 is TGTGCCTGGTCCCTTAGTATGGGCAATCAGCCCCAGCATTTT. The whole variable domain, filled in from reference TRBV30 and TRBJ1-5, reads SQTIHQWPATLVQPVGSPLSLECTVEGTSNPNLYWYRQAAGRGLQLLFYSVGIGQISSEVPQNLSASRPQDRQFILSSKKLLLSDSGFYLCAWSLSMGNQPQHFGDGTRLSIL.

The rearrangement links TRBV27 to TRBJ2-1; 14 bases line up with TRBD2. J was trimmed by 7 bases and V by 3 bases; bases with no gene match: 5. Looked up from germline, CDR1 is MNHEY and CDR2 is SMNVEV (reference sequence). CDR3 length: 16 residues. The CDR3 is CASSFRGLAGANEQFF. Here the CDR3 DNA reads TGTGCCAGCAGTTTCCGGGGACTAGCGGGAGCGAATGAGCAGTTCTTC.

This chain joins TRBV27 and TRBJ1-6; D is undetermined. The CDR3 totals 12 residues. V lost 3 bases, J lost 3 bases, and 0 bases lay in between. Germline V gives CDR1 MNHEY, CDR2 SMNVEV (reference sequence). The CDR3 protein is CASSFYNSPLHF. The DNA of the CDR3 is TGTGCCAGCAGTTTCTATAATTCACCCCTCCACTTT.

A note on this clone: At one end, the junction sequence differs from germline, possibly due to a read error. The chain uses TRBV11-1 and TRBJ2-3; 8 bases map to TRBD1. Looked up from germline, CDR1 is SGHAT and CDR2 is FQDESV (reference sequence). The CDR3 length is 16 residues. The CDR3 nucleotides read TGTGCCGGCAGCTTTACCGGGACAGGTCACACAGATACGCAGTATTTT. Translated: CAGSFTGTGHTDTQYF.

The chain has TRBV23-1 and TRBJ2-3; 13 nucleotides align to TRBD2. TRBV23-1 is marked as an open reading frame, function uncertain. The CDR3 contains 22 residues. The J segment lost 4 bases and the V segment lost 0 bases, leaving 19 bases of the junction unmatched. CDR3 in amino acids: CASSQSAETGGTSGRASDTQYF. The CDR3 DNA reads TGCGCCAGCAGTCAATCGGCCGAGACAGGGGGCACTAGCGGGAGGGCCTCAGATACGCAGTATTTT.

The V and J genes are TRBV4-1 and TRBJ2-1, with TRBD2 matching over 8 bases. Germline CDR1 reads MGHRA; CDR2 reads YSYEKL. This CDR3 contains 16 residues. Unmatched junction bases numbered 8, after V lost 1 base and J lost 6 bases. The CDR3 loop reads CASSQVRSGRPNEQFF. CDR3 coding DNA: TGCGCCAGCAGCCAAGTGCGGAGCGGGAGACCCAATGAGCAGTTCTTC.

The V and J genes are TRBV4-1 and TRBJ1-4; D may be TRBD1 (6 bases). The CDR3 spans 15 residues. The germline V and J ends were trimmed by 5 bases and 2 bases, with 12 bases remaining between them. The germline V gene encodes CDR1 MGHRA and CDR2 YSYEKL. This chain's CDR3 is CASSATRGTNEKLFF. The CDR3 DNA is TGCGCCAGCAGCGCGACCAGGGGCACTAATGAAAAACTGTTTTTT.

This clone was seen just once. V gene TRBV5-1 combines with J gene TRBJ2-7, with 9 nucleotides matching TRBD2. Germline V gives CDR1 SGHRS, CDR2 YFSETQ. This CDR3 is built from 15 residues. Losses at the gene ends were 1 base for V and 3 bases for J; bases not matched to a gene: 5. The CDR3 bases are TGCGCCAGCAGCTTGCGGCTAGCGGGAAGCTACGAGCAGTACTTC. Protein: CASSLRLAGSYEQYF.

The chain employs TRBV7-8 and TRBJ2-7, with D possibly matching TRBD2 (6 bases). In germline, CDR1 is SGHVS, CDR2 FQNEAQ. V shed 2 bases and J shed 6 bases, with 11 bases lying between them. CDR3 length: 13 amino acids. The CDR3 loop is CASSLRGVAEQYF. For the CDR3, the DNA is TGTGCCAGCAGCTTACGCGGGGTAGCCGAGCAGTACTTC. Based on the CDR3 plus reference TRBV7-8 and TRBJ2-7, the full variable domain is GAGVSQSPRYKVAKRGQDVALRCDPISGHVSLFWYQQALGQGPEFLTYFQNEAQLDKSGLPSDRFFAERPEGSVSTLKIQRTQQEDSAVYLCASSLRGVAEQYFGPGTRLTVT.